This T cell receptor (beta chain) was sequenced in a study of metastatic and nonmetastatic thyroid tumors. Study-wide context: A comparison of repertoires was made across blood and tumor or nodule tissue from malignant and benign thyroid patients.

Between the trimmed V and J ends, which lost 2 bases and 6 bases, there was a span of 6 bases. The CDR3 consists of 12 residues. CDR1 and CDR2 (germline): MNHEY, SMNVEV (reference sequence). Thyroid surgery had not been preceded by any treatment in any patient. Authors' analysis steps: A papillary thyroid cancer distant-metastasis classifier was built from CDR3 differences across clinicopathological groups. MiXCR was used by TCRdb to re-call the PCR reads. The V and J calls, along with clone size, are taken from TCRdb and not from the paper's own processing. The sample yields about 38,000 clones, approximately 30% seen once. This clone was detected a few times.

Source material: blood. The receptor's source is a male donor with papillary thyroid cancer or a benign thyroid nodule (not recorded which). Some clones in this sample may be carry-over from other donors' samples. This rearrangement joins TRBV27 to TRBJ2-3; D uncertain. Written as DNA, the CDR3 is TGTGCCAGCAGTTTAACTTCGGATACGCAGTATTTT. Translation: CASSLTSDTQYF.